This T cell receptor beta chain was found in a study of blood T cell repertoires in COVID-19. Germline V gene sequence: CDR1 SGDLS, CDR2 YYNGEE. The CDR3 runs to 17 residues. V dropped 3 bases and J dropped 0 bases, with 16 bases sitting between them. Some clones are missing from TCRdb's copy, which holds only in-frame ones; the method was immunoSEQ multiplex PCR. Here the sample spans some 190,000 clones, 75% to 85% being singletons. Input material: peripheral blood. This chain connects TRBV9 to TRBJ1-3, with D maybe TRBD1 (5 bases). This receptor was identified in a man aged 55 to 69 with acute or convalescent COVID-19. CDR3 nucleotides: TGTGCCAGCAGCGGAACCGGGACTCTCAGCTCTGGAAACACCATATATTTT. It yields the protein CASSGTGTLSSGNTIYF.